The clone carrying this T cell receptor beta chain was detected only a few times. Its antigen is still unknown. The sample originates from a study of human T cells and chemical hapten exposure. Study-wide context: 0.01% DPC was applied to the upper back in patch tests, which were read at 6 days.

V trimming: 2 bases; J trimming: 1 base; junction bases outside the gene matches: 5. The CDR3 loop spans 16 amino acids. Each CDR3 protein gets one entry after TCRdb re-called the RACE reads with MiXCR. This table has about 120,000 distinct CDR3 sequences, around 10% appearing once. General observations from the study: No shift was seen in TCRs above 1 in 1000 frequency with DPC sensitization.

Time point here: patch test 1, 2 weeks after DPC sensitization. Treatment indicated: therapeutic diphenylcyclopropenone sensitization with weekly scalp DPC. The chain carries TRBV12-3 or TRBV12-4 and TRBJ2-4; TRBD2 matches at 7 bases. The source of this sequence is a woman in her forties or fifties with alopecia areata. Some clones in this sample may be carry-over from other donors' samples. This specimen consisted of whole blood, obtained in connection with sensitization to the hapten diphenylcyclopropenone (DPC). The DNA of the CDR3 is TGTGCCAGCAGTTTATTGGCGGGAGCGGCCAAAAACATTCAGTACTTC. This codes for CASSLLAGAAKNIQYF.